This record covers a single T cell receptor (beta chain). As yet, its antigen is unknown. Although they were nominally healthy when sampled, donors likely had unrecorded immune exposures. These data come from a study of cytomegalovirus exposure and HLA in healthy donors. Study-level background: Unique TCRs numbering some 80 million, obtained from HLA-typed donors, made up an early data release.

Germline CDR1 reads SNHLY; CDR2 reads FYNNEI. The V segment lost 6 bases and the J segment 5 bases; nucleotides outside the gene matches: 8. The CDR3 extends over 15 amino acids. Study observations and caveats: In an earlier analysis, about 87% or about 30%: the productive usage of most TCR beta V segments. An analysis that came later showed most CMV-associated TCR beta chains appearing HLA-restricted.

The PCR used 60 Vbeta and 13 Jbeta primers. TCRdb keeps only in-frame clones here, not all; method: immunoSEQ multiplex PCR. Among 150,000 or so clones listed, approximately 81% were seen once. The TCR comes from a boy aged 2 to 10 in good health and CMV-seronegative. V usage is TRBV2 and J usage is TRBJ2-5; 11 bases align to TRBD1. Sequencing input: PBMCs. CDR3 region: CASSLGQGAWETQYF. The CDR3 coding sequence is TGTGCCAGCAGCCTCGGACAGGGGGCATGGGAGACCCAGTACTTC.